The 8 T cell receptor beta chains below come from one sample, sequenced in a study of blood T cell repertoires in COVID-19. Only in-frame clones appear in the TCRdb table, and some are missing; sequencing was by immunoSEQ multiplex PCR. The sample has about 80,000 clones; roughly 84% are singletons. The material sequenced was peripheral blood. The receptors were sampled from a man in his fifties or sixties with acute or convalescent COVID-19.

V and J are TRBV7-8 and TRBJ2-3; no definite D call. CDR1 SGHVS and CDR2 FQNEAQ come from the germline V gene. This CDR3 is built from 14 residues. Trimming took 5 bases from V and 4 from J, leaving 13 bases between them. CDR3 DNA sequence: TGTGCCAGCAGCCAGAGAGGCTCCCCAGATACGCAGTATTTT. It translates to CASSQRGSPDTQYF.

CDR3 in DNA: TGTGCCAGCAGTTACGTTCCGACAGGGGGCTCAGAGACCCAGTACTTC. This sequence encodes CASSYVPTGGSETQYF. The V call is TRBV6-5, the J call TRBJ2-5; 10 nucleotides match TRBD1. The germline V gene encodes CDR1 MNHEY and CDR2 SVGAGI. V was clipped by 2 bases and J by 4 bases; unmatched bases: 7. The CDR3 runs 16 residues.

The chain uses TRBV9 and TRBJ2-1, with 7 bases aligning to TRBD2. The CDR3 sequence is 13 residues long. Germline CDR1 and CDR2: SGDLS and YYNGEE. V shed 4 bases and J 7 bases; nucleotides not matched to a gene: 5. The CDR3 spells CASSPSGINEQFF. The CDR3 DNA is TGTGCCAGCAGCCCAAGCGGGATTAATGAGCAGTTCTTC.

The chain couples TRBV13 to TRBJ2-7; D may be TRBD1 (5 bases). V was clipped by 5 bases and J by 2 bases, with 10 bases between them. The CDR3 is 13 amino acids. Germline CDR1 PRHDT, CDR2 FYEKMQ (reference sequence). CDR3 nucleotide sequence: TGTGCCAGCAGCCGTCGACAGACCTACGAGCAGTACTTC. Translating gives CASSRRQTYEQYF.

The genes are TRBV5-6 and TRBJ2-7, with TRBD1 identical over 10 bases. This CDR3 region has 19 residues. Per the germline V gene, CDR1 is SGHDT and CDR2 is YYEEEE. V lost 0 bases, J lost 3 bases, and 15 bases stayed unmatched. The CDR3 protein is CASSLAKFFGTGDFYEQYF. The DNA for the CDR3 is TGTGCCAGCAGCTTGGCCAAATTTTTCGGGACAGGGGACTTCTACGAGCAGTACTTC.

This clone has only a few counts. V is TRBV10-3 and J is TRBJ1-1; D gene ambiguous. The germline V gene encodes CDR1 ENHRY and CDR2 SYGVKD. This CDR3 contains 13 residues. The V and J ends lost 8 bases and 5 bases respectively, with 15 bases between them. The CDR3 coding sequence is TGTGCCATCGAATCATTGGCGGGTACTGAAGCTTTCTTT. Translated, it gives CAIESLAGTEAFF.

This chain joins TRBV2 and TRBJ2-5, with D tentatively TRBD1 (5 bases). CDR1 is SNHLY and CDR2 is FYNNEI in the germline V gene. CDR3 size: 13 residues. V lost 11 bases, J lost 2 bases, and 15 bases lay in between. The CDR3 region has the DNA TGTGCCCGAGGCAGGGCAGGACAAGAGACCCAGTACTTC. It specifies CARGRAGQETQYF.

The chain employs TRBV5-1 and TRBJ1-5, with 9 nucleotides matching TRBD1. Trimming removed 0 bases from V and 4 bases from J; junction bases left unmatched: 2. Germline V gives CDR1 SGHRS, CDR2 YFSETQ. The CDR3 spans 15 residues. The CDR3 here is CASSLDRGLNQPQHF. The CDR3 DNA reads as TGCGCCAGCAGCTTGGACAGGGGGCTTAATCAGCCCCAGCATTTT.